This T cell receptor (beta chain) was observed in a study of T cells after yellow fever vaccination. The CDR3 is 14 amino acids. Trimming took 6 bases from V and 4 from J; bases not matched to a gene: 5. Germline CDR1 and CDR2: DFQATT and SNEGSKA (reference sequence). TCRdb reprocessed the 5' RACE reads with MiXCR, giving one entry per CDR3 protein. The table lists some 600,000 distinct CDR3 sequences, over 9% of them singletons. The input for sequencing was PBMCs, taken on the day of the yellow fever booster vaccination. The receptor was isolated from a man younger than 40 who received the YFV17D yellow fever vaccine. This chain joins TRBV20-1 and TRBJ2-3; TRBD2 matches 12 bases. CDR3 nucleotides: TGCAGTGCGAGGACTAGCGGGAAGTCAGATACGCAGTATTTT. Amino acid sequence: CSARTSGKSDTQYF.